This TCR beta chain was identified during a study of blood T cell repertoires in COVID-19. Looking at the study overall: PBMCs, B-cell-depleted T cells, or T cells provided the cDNA or gDNA that made up the material.

Exposed enrollees encountered a COVID-19 case at some point within 2 weeks before study entry. V was shortened by 7 bases and J by 2 bases, with 10 bases between the two germline ends. This CDR3 is 13 amino acids long. As processed by the authors: Researchers report that nucleated cell counts were estimated from reference gene primer amplification. The method was immunoSEQ multiplex PCR; TCRdb's version includes in-frame clones alone and lacks a portion of them. The V and J calls and the clone size are those of that table, but D and trimming were determined from the DNA. The data contain some 180,000 clones, 84% of them singletons.

The rearrangement links TRBV12-3 or TRBV12-4 to TRBJ2-3; D may be TRBD2 (5 bases). Sequencing used PBMCs or T cells enriched from blood (not recorded which). The receptor comes from a woman aged 25 to 39 who had been exposed to COVID-19. CDR3 sequence: CASTGRSTDTQYF. CDR3 DNA: TGTGCCAGCACGGGGAGATCCACAGATACGCAGTATTTT.